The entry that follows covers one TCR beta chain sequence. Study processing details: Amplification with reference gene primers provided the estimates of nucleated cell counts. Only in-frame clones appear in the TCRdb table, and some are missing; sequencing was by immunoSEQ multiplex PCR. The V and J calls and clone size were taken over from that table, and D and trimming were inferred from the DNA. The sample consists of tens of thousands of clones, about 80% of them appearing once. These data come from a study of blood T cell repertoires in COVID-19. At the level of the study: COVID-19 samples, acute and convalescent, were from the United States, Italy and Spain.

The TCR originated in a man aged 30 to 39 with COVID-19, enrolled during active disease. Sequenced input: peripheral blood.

The CDR3 DNA is TGTGCCAGTAGTATACCTTCCTCAGGTCGAAACAATCAGCCCCAGCATTTT. Translated, it gives CASSIPSSGRNNQPQHF. This chain links TRBV19 with TRBJ1-5; D ambiguous. This CDR3 comprises 17 residues. Per the germline V gene, CDR1 is LNHDA and CDR2 is SQIVND (reference sequence). The V end was cut by 2 bases, the J end by 3 bases, with 17 bases between. Full variable domain (rest looked up from reference TRBV19 and TRBJ1-5): DGGITQSPKYLFRKEGQNVTLSCEQNLNHDAMYWYRQDPGQGLRLIYYSQIVNDFQKGDIAEGYSVSREKKESFPLTVTSAQKNPTAFYLCASSIPSSGRNNQPQHFGDGTRLSIL.